Listed below are T cell receptor beta chains from one sample, sequenced in a study of cytomegalovirus exposure and HLA in healthy donors. The assay was immunoSEQ multiplex PCR, and TCRdb's table has in-frame clones only and misses some. The sample consists of under 200,000 clones, about 76% of them appearing once. The sequenced material came from PBMCs. The receptors derive from a woman in her thirties or forties in good health and CMV-seropositive. Each CDR3 is given with its conserved first and last residue. Each record gives: J gene, V gene, CDR3 protein.

>TRBJ2-3|TRBV4-2
CASSQDSERGGLTDTQYF
>TRBJ2-2|TRBV5-6
CASSTGQEGGELFF
>TRBJ2-3|TRBV6-5
CASSVQVLSTDTQYF
>TRBJ2-5|TRBV5-1
CASSLGLATQETQYF
>TRBJ2-2|TRBV2
CASSGQGKSGELFF
>TRBJ2-3|TRBV7-2
CASTSGGADTQYF
>TRBJ1-2|TRBV5-6
CASSVPRTGGNYGYTF
>TRBJ2-5|TRBV28
CASSSRGRGETQYF
>TRBJ2-7|TRBV30
CAWSVPIPGTGEPNYEQYF
>.|TRBV5-1
CASSPAGVAYEQYF
>TRBJ1-2|TRBV11-2
CASSLGLAPQSTF
>TRBJ2-5|TRBV4-1
CASSQTAQEQETQYF